Included here is one TCR beta chain sequence, with context. Everyone who took part was roughly 18 to 89 years old, and they came from 20 to 25 US areas. Two consecutive negative NP/OP PCR tests, clearance, or resolved symptoms defined Cohort 3 recovery. These data come from a study of blood T cell repertoires in COVID-19. The authors' processing: Scientists estimated how many nucleated cells there were by amplifying reference gene primers. Here immunoSEQ multiplex PCR was the method, and the copy in TCRdb shows in-frame clones only, minus some. V, J and clone size are those of that table, while D and trimming were read from the DNA. The data contain around 360,000 clones, roughly 87% of them singletons. After removal of 5 bases from V and 3 bases from J, the junction contained 11 bases not matched to a gene. The CDR3 extends over 16 amino acids. Germline-derived CDR1 and CDR2 are MNHEY and SMNVEV (reference sequence).

The source material was PBMCs or T cells enriched from blood (not recorded which). The origin of this receptor is a woman in her twenties or thirties who had recovered from COVID-19. The chain joins TRBV27 to TRBJ2-7, with 9 bases aligning to TRBD1. CDR3 protein: CASSLRSGGQGYEQYF. Written as DNA, the CDR3 is TGTGCCAGCAGTCTTCGCTCCGGGGGACAGGGCTACGAGCAGTACTTC.